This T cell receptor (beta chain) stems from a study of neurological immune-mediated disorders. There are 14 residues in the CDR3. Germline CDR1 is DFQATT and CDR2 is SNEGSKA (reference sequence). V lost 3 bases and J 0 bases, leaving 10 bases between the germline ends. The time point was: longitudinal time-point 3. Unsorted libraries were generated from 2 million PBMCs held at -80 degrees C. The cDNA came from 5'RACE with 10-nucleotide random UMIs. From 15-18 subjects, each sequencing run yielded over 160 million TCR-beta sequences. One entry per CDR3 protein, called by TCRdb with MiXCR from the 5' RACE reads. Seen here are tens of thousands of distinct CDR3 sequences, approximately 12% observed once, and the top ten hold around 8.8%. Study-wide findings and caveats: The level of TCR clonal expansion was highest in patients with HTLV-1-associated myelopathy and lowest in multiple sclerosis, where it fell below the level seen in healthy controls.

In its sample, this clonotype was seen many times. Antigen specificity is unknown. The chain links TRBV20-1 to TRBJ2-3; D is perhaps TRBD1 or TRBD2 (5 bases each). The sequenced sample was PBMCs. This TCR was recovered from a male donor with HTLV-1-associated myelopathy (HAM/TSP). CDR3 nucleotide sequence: TGCAGTGCTAGGGCCGGGGCTAGCACAGATACGCAGTATTTT. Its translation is CSARAGASTDTQYF.